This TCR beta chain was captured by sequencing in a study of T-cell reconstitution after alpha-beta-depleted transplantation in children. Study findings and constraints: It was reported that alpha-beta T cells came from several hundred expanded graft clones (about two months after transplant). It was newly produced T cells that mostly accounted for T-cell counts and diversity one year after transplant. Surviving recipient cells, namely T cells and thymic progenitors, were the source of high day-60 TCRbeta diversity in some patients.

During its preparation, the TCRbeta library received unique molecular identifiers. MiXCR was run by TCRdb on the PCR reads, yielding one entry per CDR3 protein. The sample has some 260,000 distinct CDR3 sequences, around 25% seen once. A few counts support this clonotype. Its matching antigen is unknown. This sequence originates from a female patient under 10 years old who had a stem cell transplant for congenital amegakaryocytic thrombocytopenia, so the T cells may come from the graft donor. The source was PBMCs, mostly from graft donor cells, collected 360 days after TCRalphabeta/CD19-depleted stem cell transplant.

The chain's CDR3 is CASSPIGTGTQYF. DNA of the CDR3: TGTGCCAGCAGCCCGATTGGGACGGGTACGCAGTATTTT. The rearrangement links TRBV4-2 to TRBJ2-3; D tentatively fits TRBD1 or TRBD2 (5 bases each). There are 13 residues in the CDR3. The V end lost 4 bases, the J end lost 8 bases, and 13 bases lay between the germline ends. Looked up from germline, CDR1 is LGHNA and CDR2 is YNFKEQ.